A selection of T cell receptor beta chains follows, all from one sample in a study of long-term antiretroviral therapy in people with HIV. Produced via immunoSEQ multiplex PCR; TCRdb's table is partial and in-frame only. The data show about 22,000 clones, over 75% seen once. Sequences were derived from unsorted PBMCs, sampled 1.8 years before starting antiretroviral therapy. Every receptor here comes from a woman aged 25 to 39 with HIV. CDR3s include the opening cysteine and the closing phenylalanine or tryptophan. D genes are given only for firm matches. Expanded clones are given a class, and other clones once, few, many or no size at all.

>.|.|TRBV10-3|TRBJ2-1
CAISRASGGDEQFF
TGTGCCATCAGTAGGGCCTCGGGCGGCGATGAGCAGTTCTTC
>.|.|TRBV11-1|TRBJ1-4
CASSAEGPTAGKLFF
TGTGCCAGCAGCGCGGAGGGACCGACAGCGGGAAAACTGTTTTTT
>.|TRBD1|TRBV30|TRBJ2-7
CAWSLGTGYEQYF
TGTGCCTGGAGTTTAGGGACAGGCTACGAGCAGTACTTC
>.|.|TRBV11-1|TRBJ1-3
CASSSTANGNTIYF
TGTGCCAGCAGCTCGACAGCAAATGGAAACACCATATATTTT
>.|.|TRBV20-1|TRBJ1-3
CSSRSGNTIYF
TGCAGTTCCCGCTCTGGAAACACCATATATTTT
>.|.|TRBV27|TRBJ1-6
CASSLSDSYNSPLHF
TGTGCCAGCAGTTTAAGCGACAGCTATAATTCACCCCTCCACTTT
>.|.|TRBV7-9|TRBJ2-3
CASSPDKVTDTQYF
TGTGCCAGCAGCCCGGACAAAGTCACAGATACGCAGTATTTT
>.|TRBD1|TRBV7-2|TRBJ1-3
CASSPTDRDRGNTIYF
TGTGCCAGCAGCCCCACCGACAGGGACCGAGGAAACACCATATATTTT
>.|.|TRBV28|TRBJ2-7
CASSAKYEQYF
TGTGCCAGCAGTGCCAAATACGAGCAGTACTTC
>.|.|TRBV30|TRBJ1-2
CAWSVAGNYGYTF
TGTGCCTGGAGTGTGGCGGGAAACTATGGCTACACCTTC
>.|.|TRBV19|TRBJ1-2
CASSIVVAGNGYTF
TGTGCCAGTAGTATAGTAGTGGCGGGAAATGGCTACACCTTC
>once|TRBD2|TRBV7-3|TRBJ2-3
CASSSNPGGFHTQYF
TGTGCCAGCAGCTCAAACCCCGGGGGGTTCCATACGCAGTATTTT
>.|TRBD2|TRBV7-6|TRBJ2-1
CASSLAGTTTYNEQFF
TGTGCCAGCAGCTTAGCGGGGACTACCACCTACAATGAGCAGTTCTTC
>.|.|TRBV6-5|TRBJ2-3
CASSYSRGDTQYF
TGTGCCAGCAGTTACTCCCGGGGGGATACGCAGTATTTT
>.|TRBD1|TRBV27|TRBJ2-1
CATQGARNNEQFF
TGTGCCACCCAGGGGGCGCGAAACAATGAGCAGTTCTTC
>.|.|TRBV5-5|TRBJ1-2
CASSLAGRDGYTF
TGTGCCAGCAGCTTGGCCGGCAGGGATGGCTACACCTTC
>once|.|TRBV10-3|TRBJ1-2
CAISGILGGYTF
TGTGCCATCAGTGGGATTCTGGGCGGCTACACCTTC
>.|.|TRBV7-3|TRBJ1-2
CASRETGSEIYGYTF
TGTGCCAGCAGGGAAACAGGGTCTGAAATATATGGCTACACCTTC
>.|.|TRBV19|TRBJ1-1
CASSMWDGNTEAFF
TGTGCCAGTAGTATGTGGGACGGGAACACTGAAGCTTTCTTT